The 27 T cell receptor beta chains presented below share a single source sample, sequenced in a study of blood T cell repertoires in COVID-19. Assay: immunoSEQ multiplex PCR; the TCRdb copy retains only in-frame clones and omits some. The sample carries roughly 150,000 clones, approximately 85% recorded once. The sequencing sample was made of peripheral blood. Receptor source: a man older than 75 with COVID-19, enrolled during active disease.

The chain combines TRBV2 with TRBJ2-7; 9 bases line up with TRBD1. The germline V gene has CDR1 SNHLY and CDR2 FYNNEI. The CDR3 is 17 amino acids. V was pared by 2 bases and J by 4 bases, with 12 bases of the junction left unmatched. The CDR3 nucleotides read TGTGCCAGCAGTGAAAGGTTAGGGTCGACAGGGGGTTACGAGCAGTACTTC. Protein: CASSERLGSTGGYEQYF.

The rearrangement joins TRBV5-1 to TRBJ2-5; 7 nucleotides agree with TRBD1. V lost 2 bases, J lost 5 bases, and 9 bases stayed unmatched. The germline V gene has CDR1 SGHRS and CDR2 YFSETQ. CDR3 size: 15 residues. CDR3 in amino acids: CASSFGTARGETQYF. The DNA of the CDR3 is TGCGCCAGCAGCTTCGGGACAGCTAGAGGGGAGACCCAGTACTTC.

The chain couples TRBV7-9 to TRBJ2-3; 8 bases match TRBD2. V lost 8 bases and J lost 3; bases outside the gene matches: 10. The CDR3 spans 15 residues. CDR1 is SEHNR and CDR2 is FQNEAQ in the germline V gene (reference sequence). This CDR3 reads CASGGRGGVTDTQYF. CDR3 bases: TGTGCCAGCGGGGGTCGGGGGGGCGTAACAGATACGCAGTATTTT. Looking up the rest from reference TRBV7-9 and TRBJ2-3 gives the full variable domain: DTGVSQNPRHKITKRGQNVTFRCDPISEHNRLYWYRQTLGQGPEFLTYFQNEAQLEKSRLLSDRFSAERPKGSFSTLEIQRTEQGDSAMYLCASGGRGGVTDTQYFGPGTRLTVL.

This clone has a handful of counts. V and J are TRBV15 and TRBJ1-5; the match to TRBD1 covers 8 bases. Trimming took 3 bases from V and 1 from J; bases not matched to a gene: 2. There are 15 residues in the CDR3. Germline V gene sequence: CDR1 LNHNV, CDR2 YYDKDF (reference sequence). CDR3 coding DNA: TGTGCCACCAGCAGCGACAGGGGAAGCAATCAGCCCCAGCATTTT. Protein product: CATSSDRGSNQPQHF.

The genes are TRBV18 and TRBJ1-5; 8 nucleotides align to TRBD1. The CDR3 spans 15 residues. Germline V gives CDR1 KGHSH, CDR2 LQKENI. Trimming removed 4 bases from V and 9 bases from J; junction bases left unmatched: 11. The CDR3 protein is CASSLGQGLGMPQHF. The CDR3 DNA reads TGTGCCAGCTCACTCGGACAGGGCCTCGGGATGCCCCAGCATTTT.

The V gene is TRBV6-5, the J gene TRBJ2-2, with 9 nucleotides matching TRBD2. The V gene end was trimmed by 2 bases and the J gene end by 5 bases; junction bases not matched to a gene: 3. There are 15 residues in the CDR3. Germline values: CDR1 MNHEY, CDR2 SVGAGI. CDR3 sequence reads: CASSYGGGGTGELFF. The CDR3 DNA reads TGTGCCAGCAGTTACGGCGGGGGGGGTACCGGGGAGCTGTTTTTT.

The chain is built from TRBV7-2 and TRBJ1-5; 9 bases align to TRBD1. Looked up from germline, CDR1 is SGHTA and CDR2 is FQGNSA. After removal of 5 bases from V and 2 bases from J, the junction contained 4 bases not matched to a gene. This CDR3 is built from 15 residues. Written as DNA, the CDR3 is TGTGCCAGCAGCAGGGACAGGGCCGGCAATCAGCCCCAGCATTTT. This sequence encodes CASSRDRAGNQPQHF.

The chain employs TRBV7-8 and TRBJ1-2; tentative D call: TRBD1 (6 bases). Between the trimmed V and J ends, which lost 5 bases and 11 bases, there was a span of 18 bases. The CDR3 has 13 amino acids. The V gene's germline CDR1 is SGHVS and CDR2 FQNEAQ. The CDR3 nucleotides read TGTGCCAGCAGCGTCTCCGGGACAAACCATTACACCTTC. As protein: CASSVSGTNHYTF.

This chain connects TRBV12-3 or TRBV12-4 to TRBJ2-3; D is unclear. The CDR3 is 12 residues long. V dropped 5 bases and J dropped 2 bases, with 5 bases sitting between them. CDR3 in DNA: TGTGCCAGCAGTCAGTTCACAGATACGCAGTATTTT. The encoded protein is CASSQFTDTQYF.

The chain has TRBV11-2 and TRBJ2-7; the match to TRBD1 covers 9 bases. Germline CDR1 is SGHAT and CDR2 is FQNNGV. The CDR3 runs 15 residues. J was trimmed by 9 bases and V by 5 bases; bases with no gene match: 14. CDR3 loop: CASSALPPGQGAQYF. The CDR3 nucleotides read TGTGCCAGCAGCGCCCTCCCTCCGGGACAGGGAGCGCAGTACTTC.

The V call is TRBV3-1 (or the pseudogene TRBV3-2), the J call TRBJ1-6; D is uncertain. The germline gives CDR1 LGHDT, CDR2 YNNKEL (reference sequence). This CDR3 spans 14 amino acids. Trimming removed 3 bases at V and 0 bases at J, with 3 bases between. The CDR3 nucleotides are TGTGCCAGCAGCCAGAGCTCCTATAATTCACCCCTCCACTTT. Amino acids: CASSQSSYNSPLHF.

The V call is TRBV4-2, the J call TRBJ1-1; TRBD1 might be the D (5 bases). Trimming took 3 bases from V and 3 from J, leaving 17 bases between them. Germline CDR1 is LGHNA and CDR2 is YNFKEQ. The CDR3 sequence is 16 residues long. The CDR3 loop is CASSHSTRAGDTEAFF. Here the CDR3 DNA reads TGTGCCAGCAGCCATAGTACCAGGGCGGGGGACACTGAAGCTTTCTTT.

The V call is TRBV5-1, the J call TRBJ2-7, with D possibly being TRBD1 (8 bases). Germline V gene data show CDR1 as SGHRS and CDR2 as YFSETQ. This CDR3 region has 14 residues. V lost 5 bases to trimming and J lost 5 bases, with 17 bases between them. The CDR3 DNA reads TGCGCCAGCAGAAACGGACAGGGAGGGGACGAGCAGTACTTC. It specifies CASRNGQGGDEQYF.

The rearrangement links TRBV5-1 to TRBJ1-1; TRBD1 agrees at 12 bases. From germline, CDR1 is SGHRS and CDR2 YFSETQ. Trimming took 4 bases from V and 2 from J; bases not matched to a gene: 21. The CDR3 spans 21 residues. The CDR3: CASSPTGTGGRGLGTNTEAFF. CDR3 nucleotides: TGCGCCAGCAGCCCGACGGGGACAGGGGGCCGGGGCCTCGGGACCAACACTGAAGCTTTCTTT.

The rearrangement uses TRBV19 and TRBJ2-3, with 7 bases that match TRBD2. There are 14 residues in the CDR3. Losses at the gene ends were 5 bases for V and 3 bases for J; bases not matched to a gene: 5. In germline, CDR1 is LNHDA, CDR2 SQIVND (reference sequence). The DNA for the CDR3 is TGTGCCAGTAGTCCAGGGAGGGTAACAGATACGCAGTATTTT. Protein: CASSPGRVTDTQYF.

The gene calls are TRBV5-4 and TRBJ2-1, with 11 bases fitting TRBD2. Trimming removed 0 bases from V and 4 bases from J; junction bases left unmatched: 6. The length of the CDR3 is 17 residues. Germline CDR1 and CDR2: SGHNT and YYREEE (reference sequence). Written as DNA, the CDR3 is TGTGCCAGCAGCTTGGGCCTAGCGGGGGGTATATACAATGAGCAGTTCTTC. Protein product: CASSLGLAGGIYNEQFF.

This chain uses TRBV7-2 with TRBJ1-1, with 9 bases fitting TRBD1. The ends lost 5 bases at V and 10 bases at J; junction bases unmatched: 8. Germline values: CDR1 SGHTA, CDR2 FQGNSA. This CDR3 has 13 residues. The CDR3 coding sequence is TGTGCCAGCAGCACTACAGGGGGCGTTTCAGCTTTCTTT. Its translation: CASSTTGGVSAFF.

The V gene is TRBV5-8, the J gene TRBJ1-3, with 8 bases that match TRBD1. Trimming at V came to 5 bases and at J to 2 bases, leaving 3 bases not matched to a gene. The V gene's germline CDR1 is SGHTS and CDR2 YDEGEE. The CDR3 runs to 14 residues. The CDR3 is CASRQGAAGNTIYF. The DNA for the CDR3 is TGTGCCAGCAGGCAGGGGGCTGCTGGAAACACCATATATTTT.

The chain uses TRBV7-2 and TRBJ2-5; 7 nucleotides align to TRBD2. This CDR3 has 16 amino acids. CDR1 SGHTA and CDR2 FQGNSA come from the germline V gene. Trimming cost V 1 base and J 5 bases; bases outside gene matches: 10. This CDR3 is CASSLVGHSGGETQYF. CDR3 DNA: TGTGCCAGCAGCTTAGTTGGCCACTCCGGGGGGGAGACCCAGTACTTC. The full variable domain, completed using reference TRBV7-2 and TRBJ2-5, is GAGVSQSPSNKVTEKGKDVELRCDPISGHTALYWYRQSLGQGLEFLIYFQGNSAPDKSGLPSDRFSAERTGGSVSTLTIQRTQQEDSAVYLCASSLVGHSGGETQYFGPGTRLLVL.

CDR3 region: CASLHFSYEQYF. CDR3 DNA sequence: TGTGCCAGTTTACATTTTTCCTACGAGCAGTACTTC. The chain joins TRBV28 to TRBJ2-7; D remains unclear. Germline-derived CDR1 and CDR2 are MDHEN and SYDVKM. V lost 9 bases and J 1 base, leaving 10 bases between the germline ends. The CDR3 is made up of 12 amino acids.

J is TRBJ1-5 and V is TRBV6-5, with 8 positions matching TRBD1. This CDR3 contains 13 residues. Germline V gene data show CDR1 as MNHEY and CDR2 as SVGAGI. J lost 7 bases, V lost 6 bases, and 5 bases had no gene match. In DNA, the CDR3 is TGTGCCAGCAGCCCGACAGGGGACCAGCCCCAGCATTTT. Its protein product is CASSPTGDQPQHF.

This rearrangement joins TRBV9 to TRBJ2-7; TRBD1 aligns across 7 bases. CDR1 and CDR2 (germline): SGDLS, YYNGEE. The J segment lost 0 bases and the V segment lost 3 bases, leaving 6 bases of the junction unmatched. This CDR3 region has 15 residues. CDR3: CASSASGTASYEQYF. Written as DNA, the CDR3 is TGTGCCAGCAGCGCCTCCGGGACAGCCTCCTACGAGCAGTACTTC.

The chain combines TRBV7-9 with TRBJ2-7, with 8 positions matching TRBD1. This CDR3 has 15 amino acids. CDR1 and CDR2 from the germline V gene are SEHNR and FQNEAQ (reference sequence). Germline trimming cut 5 bases from V and 1 base from J; bases unmatched to any gene: 7. This CDR3 reads CASSASRGQSYEQYF. The CDR3 DNA reads TGTGCCAGCAGCGCGTCCAGGGGGCAATCCTACGAGCAGTACTTC. Combining the CDR3 with reference TRBV7-9 and TRBJ2-7 gives the whole variable domain DTGVSQNPRHKITKRGQNVTFRCDPISEHNRLYWYRQTLGQGPEFLTYFQNEAQLEKSRLLSDRFSAERPKGSFSTLEIQRTEQGDSAMYLCASSASRGQSYEQYFGPGTRLTVT.

For this clone: Other DNA variants within this sample encode the same CDR3. The rearrangement joins TRBV5-1 to TRBJ1-4; D is unresolved. V lost 0 bases to trimming and J lost 5 bases, with 8 bases between them. The CDR3 has 14 residues. CDR1 and CDR2 from the germline V gene are SGHRS and YFSETQ. In DNA form, the CDR3 reads TGCGCCAGCAGCTTGGTGCCTGGCAATGAAAAACTGTTTTTT. Amino acid sequence: CASSLVPGNEKLFF.

The chain couples TRBV24-1 to TRBJ2-5, with TRBD1 matching over 8 bases. The CDR3 sequence is 14 residues long. The germline CDR1 and CDR2 sequences are KGHDR and SFDVKD. Losses at the gene ends were 3 bases for V and 5 bases for J; bases not matched to a gene: 4. The chain's CDR3 is CATSDRTGGETQYF. The CDR3 DNA reads TGTGCCACCAGTGATAGAACAGGGGGGGAGACCCAGTACTTC.

This sequence joins TRBV3-1 (or the pseudogene TRBV3-2) and TRBJ1-2, with 7 bases matching TRBD1. The V gene's germline CDR1 is LGHDT and CDR2 YNNKEL (reference sequence). There are 16 residues in the CDR3. V shed 1 base and J 4 bases; nucleotides not matched to a gene: 9. This CDR3 reads CASSQGRDRTTYGYTF. In DNA, the CDR3 is TGTGCCAGCAGCCAAGGGAGGGACAGAACCACCTATGGCTACACCTTC.

V and J are TRBV2 and TRBJ2-1; 8 bases line up with TRBD1. This CDR3 comprises 16 residues. Germline V gene data show CDR1 as SNHLY and CDR2 as FYNNEI. Trimming at V came to 1 base and at J to 7 bases, leaving 9 bases not matched to a gene. CDR3 nucleotides: TGTGCCAGCAGTGAAGGCAGGAGACAGGGGCGGAATGAGCAGTTCTTC. Its protein product is CASSEGRRQGRNEQFF.